These 6 T cell receptor beta chains came from one sample sequenced in a study of OX40 agonist ivuxolimab in advanced cancers. Assay: immunoSEQ multiplex PCR; the TCRdb copy retains only in-frame clones and omits some. The sample holds about 58,000 clones, around 85% seen once. The sample here was CD4+ or CD8+ T cells sorted from blood, taken in a trial of the OX40 agonist ivuxolimab. Receptors originate from an adult with an advanced solid tumor such as melanoma, head and neck, liver or kidney cancer.

V and J are TRBV11-3 and TRBJ2-5; 11 nucleotides align to TRBD2. The germline V gene encodes CDR1 SGHNT and CDR2 YENEEA. CDR3 length: 18 residues. V lost 5 bases and J lost 4; bases outside the gene matches: 15. In DNA form, the CDR3 reads TGTGCCAGCAGCACCGGGACTAGCGGTTTACCGGGGGGAGAGACCCAGTACTTC. Translated, it gives CASSTGTSGLPGGETQYF.

This rearrangement joins TRBV19 to TRBJ2-2, with D unresolved. V gave up 5 bases and J gave up 6 bases, with 16 bases separating them. This CDR3 is 15 amino acids long. Germline lookup yields CDR1 LNHDA and CDR2 SQIVND (reference sequence). Here the CDR3 reads CASSPLRATPGELFF. The DNA for the CDR3 is TGTGCCAGTAGTCCTTTAAGGGCTACCCCCGGGGAGCTGTTTTTT.

V and J are TRBV6-5 and TRBJ2-3; 7 bases line up with TRBD1. CDR3 size: 13 residues. J gave up 5 bases and V 8 bases, and 7 bases lay outside the gene matches. The germline V gene has CDR1 MNHEY and CDR2 SVGAGI. For the CDR3, the DNA is TGTGCCAGCGTGAGACAGGGAGAAGATACGCAGTATTTT. Protein sequence: CASVRQGEDTQYF.

The chain uses TRBV5-4 and TRBJ1-3; 7 bases align to TRBD1. With 4 bases clipped from V and 7 bases from J, the junction kept 11 bases outside the gene matches. Germline values: CDR1 SGHNT, CDR2 YYREEE (reference sequence). The CDR3 extends over 15 amino acids. CDR3 region: CASSPGGTRTNTIYF. The CDR3 coding sequence is TGTGCCAGCAGCCCAGGGGGGACAAGGACGAACACCATATATTTT.

This clone was detected a few times. The J gene is TRBJ2-4, the V gene TRBV7-2; D uncertain. The germline V gene encodes CDR1 SGHTA and CDR2 FQGNSA. The germline V and J ends were trimmed by 3 bases and 8 bases, with 11 bases remaining between them. The CDR3 is 13 amino acids. CDR3 residues: CASSLRSVDIQYF. CDR3 DNA sequence: TGTGCCAGCAGCTTGAGGTCTGTGGACATTCAGTACTTC. Supplemented by reference TRBV7-2 and TRBJ2-4, the full variable domain reads GAGVSQSPSNKVTEKGKDVELRCDPISGHTALYWYRQSLGQGLEFLIYFQGNSAPDKSGLPSDRFSAERTGGSVSTLTIQRTQQEDSAVYLCASSLRSVDIQYFGAGTRLSVL.

The chain is built from TRBV5-1 and TRBJ2-3; 9 nucleotides agree with TRBD1. With 8 bases clipped from V and 5 bases from J, the junction kept 9 bases outside the gene matches. The CDR3 has 14 residues. Per the germline V gene, CDR1 is SGHRS and CDR2 is YFSETQ. The CDR3 sequence: CASRQGGQEDTQYF. CDR3 coding DNA: TGCGCCAGTAGACAGGGGGGGCAGGAAGATACGCAGTATTTT.